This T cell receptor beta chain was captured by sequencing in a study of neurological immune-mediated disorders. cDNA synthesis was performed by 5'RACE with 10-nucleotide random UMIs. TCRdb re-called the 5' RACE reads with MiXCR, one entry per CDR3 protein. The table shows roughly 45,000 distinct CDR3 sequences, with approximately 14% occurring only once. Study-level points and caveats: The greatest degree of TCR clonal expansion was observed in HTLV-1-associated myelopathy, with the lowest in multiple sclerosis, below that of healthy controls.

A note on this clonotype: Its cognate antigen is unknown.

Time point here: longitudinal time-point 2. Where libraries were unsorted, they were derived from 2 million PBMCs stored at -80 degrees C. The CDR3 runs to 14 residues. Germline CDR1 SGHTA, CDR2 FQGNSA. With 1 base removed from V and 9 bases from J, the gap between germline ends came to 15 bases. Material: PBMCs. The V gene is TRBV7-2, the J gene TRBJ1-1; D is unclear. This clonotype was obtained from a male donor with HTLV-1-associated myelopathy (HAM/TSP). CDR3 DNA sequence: TGTGCCAGCAGCTTAGAGATCGTCGGGGTTAAAGCTTTCTTT. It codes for CASSLEIVGVKAFF.